The clone carrying this T cell receptor (beta chain) was recorded a few times. The data were obtained in a study of blood T cell repertoires in COVID-19. The CDR3 runs 16 residues. V dropped 5 bases and J dropped 0; count of bases not matched to a gene: 5. Germline V gene sequence: CDR1 SNHLY, CDR2 FYNNEI. The assay was immunoSEQ multiplex PCR, and TCRdb's table has in-frame clones only and misses some. The data show some 180,000 clones, approximately 89% seen once. The sequencing sample was made of PBMCs or T cells enriched from blood (not recorded which). This chain links TRBV2 with TRBJ1-5, with 9 bases identical to TRBD1. The sequence was collected from a man aged 40-49 years who had recovered from COVID-19. This CDR3 is CASSWTGVFSNQPQHF. The CDR3, as DNA: TGTGCCAGCAGTTGGACAGGGGTTTTTAGCAATCAGCCCCAGCATTTT.